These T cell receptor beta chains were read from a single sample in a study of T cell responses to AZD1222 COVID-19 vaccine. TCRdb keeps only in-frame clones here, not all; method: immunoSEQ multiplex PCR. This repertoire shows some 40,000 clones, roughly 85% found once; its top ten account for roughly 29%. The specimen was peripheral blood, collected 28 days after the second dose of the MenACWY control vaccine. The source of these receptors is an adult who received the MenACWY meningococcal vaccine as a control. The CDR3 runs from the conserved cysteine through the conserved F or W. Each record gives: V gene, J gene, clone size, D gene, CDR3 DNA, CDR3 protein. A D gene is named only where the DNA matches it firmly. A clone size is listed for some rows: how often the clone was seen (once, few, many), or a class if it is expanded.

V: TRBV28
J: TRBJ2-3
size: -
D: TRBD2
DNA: TGTGCCAGCTGGACTAGCGGGAGTGCAGATACGCAGTATTTT
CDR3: CASWTSGSADTQYF

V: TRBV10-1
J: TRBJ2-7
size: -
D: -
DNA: TGCGCCAGCAGTGCACACAGGGAGACCTACGAGCAGTACTTC
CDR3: CASSAHRETYEQYF

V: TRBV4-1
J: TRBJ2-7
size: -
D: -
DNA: TGCGCCAGCAGCCAAGGGAGGGCAGGGGCACTCTCCTACGAGCAGTACTTC
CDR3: CASSQGRAGALSYEQYF

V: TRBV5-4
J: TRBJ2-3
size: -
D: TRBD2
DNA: TGTGCCAGCAGCTTGGAGGGCCCGGGACTAGGCACAGATACGCAGTATTTT
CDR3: CASSLEGPGLGTDTQYF

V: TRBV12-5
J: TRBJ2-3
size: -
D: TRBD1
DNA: TGTGCTAGTGGTTTGGTAAGGGGGACAGGGGTACTAACAGATACGCAGTATTTT
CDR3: CASGLVRGTGVLTDTQYF

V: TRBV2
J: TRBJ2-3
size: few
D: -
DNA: TGTGCCAGCTCGGGACTTTCCGATCTAAACCGGGCAGATACGCAGTATTTT
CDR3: CASSGLSDLNRADTQYF

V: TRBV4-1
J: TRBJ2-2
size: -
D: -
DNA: TGCGCCAGCAGCCAAGAAGCCCGACAGGCGAACACCGGGGAGCTGTTTTTT
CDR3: CASSQEARQANTGELFF

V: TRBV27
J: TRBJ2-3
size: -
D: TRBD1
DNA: TGTGCCAGCAGTTTGGGTGGGACAGGGGGCACAGATACGCAGTATTTT
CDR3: CASSLGGTGGTDTQYF

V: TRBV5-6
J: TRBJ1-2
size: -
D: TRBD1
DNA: TGTGCCAGCAGCACACGGGACAGGGTCGTTAACTATGGCTACACCTTC
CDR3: CASSTRDRVVNYGYTF

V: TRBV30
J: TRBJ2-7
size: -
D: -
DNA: TGTGCCTGGAATGGGGGAGAGAACGAGCAGTACTTC
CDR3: CAWNGGENEQYF

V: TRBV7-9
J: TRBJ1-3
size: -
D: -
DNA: TGTGCCAGCAGCCTGCAGGGAAGGTCTGGAAACACCATATATTTT
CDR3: CASSLQGRSGNTIYF

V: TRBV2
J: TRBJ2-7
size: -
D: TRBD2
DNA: TGTGCCAGCAGTGGGACTAGCGGGATCTACGAGCAGTACTTC
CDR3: CASSGTSGIYEQYF

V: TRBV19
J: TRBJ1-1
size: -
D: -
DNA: TGTGCCAGTAAGCCTCTTTTCGAGGGTGGCACTGAAGCTTTCTTT
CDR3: CASKPLFEGGTEAFF

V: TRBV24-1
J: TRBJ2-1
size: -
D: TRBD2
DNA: TGTGCCACCAGCCCCGGGACTAGCGGTAAAAATGAGCAGTTCTTC
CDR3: CATSPGTSGKNEQFF

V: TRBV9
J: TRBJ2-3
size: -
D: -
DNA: TGTGCCAGTCGGGGCCCCGACGGACTCACAGATACGCAGTATTTT
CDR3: CASRGPDGLTDTQYF

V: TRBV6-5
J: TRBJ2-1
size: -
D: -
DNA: TGTGCCAGCAGAGACGGCGGCCAGTTCTTC
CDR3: CASRDGGQFF

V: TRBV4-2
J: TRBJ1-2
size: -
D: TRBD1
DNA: TGTGCCAGCAGCCAATTAACAGGGGTCAACTATGGCTACACCTTC
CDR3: CASSQLTGVNYGYTF

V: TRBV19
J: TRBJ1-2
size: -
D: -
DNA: TGTGCCAGTAGCCTACAGGGATATGGCTACACCTTC
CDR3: CASSLQGYGYTF

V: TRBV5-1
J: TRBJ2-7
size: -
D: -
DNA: TGCGCCAGCAGCAACGGAGTTTCCACCTACGAGCAGTACTTC
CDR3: CASSNGVSTYEQYF

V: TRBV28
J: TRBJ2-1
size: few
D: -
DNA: TGTGCCAGCAGCTCCCTCGACAGTGACATAGGGAATGAGCAGTTCTTC
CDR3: CASSSLDSDIGNEQFF

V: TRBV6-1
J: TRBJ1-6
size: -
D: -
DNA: TGTGCCAGCAGTGTAGGAGGGGTCGGGATTCGTTCACCCCTCCACTTT
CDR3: CASSVGGVGIRSPLHF

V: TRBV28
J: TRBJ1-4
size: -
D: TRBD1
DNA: TGTGCCAGCAGGTCGGACAGGGACCGCCTTGGGCTGTTTTTT
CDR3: CASRSDRDRLGLFF

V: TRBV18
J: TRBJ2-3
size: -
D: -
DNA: TGTGCCAGCTCACCGGTTTCGGTAACGCAGTATTTT
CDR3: CASSPVSVTQYF

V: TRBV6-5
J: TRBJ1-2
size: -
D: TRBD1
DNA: TGTGCCAGCAGTTACGCGGGACAGGGAGCCTATGGCTACACCTTC
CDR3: CASSYAGQGAYGYTF

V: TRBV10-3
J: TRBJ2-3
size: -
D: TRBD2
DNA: TGTGCCATCAGTGATGTAGGCGGGACTAGTGTCCCCCTGATGCAGTATTTT
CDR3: CAISDVGGTSVPLMQYF

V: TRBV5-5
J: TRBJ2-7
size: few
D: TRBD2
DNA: TGTGCCAGCAGTTTAGCGGGAGGGCCGACCTACGAGCAGTACTTC
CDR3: CASSLAGGPTYEQYF

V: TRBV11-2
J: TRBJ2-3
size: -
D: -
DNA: TGTGCCAGCAGCTTATGGGGAACTAGCACAGATACGCAGTATTTT
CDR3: CASSLWGTSTDTQYF

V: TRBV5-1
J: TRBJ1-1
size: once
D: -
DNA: TGCGCCAGCAGCTTTCGTCGGGGAACGATGGCCACTGAAGCTTTCTTT
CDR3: CASSFRRGTMATEAFF

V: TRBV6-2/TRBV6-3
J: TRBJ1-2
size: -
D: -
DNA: TGTGCCAGCAGTTCGCAGGGTCCCCTTTCTTATGGCTACACCTTC
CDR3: CASSSQGPLSYGYTF

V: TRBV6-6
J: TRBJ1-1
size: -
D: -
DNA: TGTGCCAGCAGGGAAGGGGGAGCACAAGCTTTCTTT
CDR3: CASREGGAQAFF

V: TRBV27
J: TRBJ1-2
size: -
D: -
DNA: TGTGCCAGCAGTTCTCACGAGGGGGTCGGCTATGGCTACACCTTC
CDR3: CASSSHEGVGYGYTF

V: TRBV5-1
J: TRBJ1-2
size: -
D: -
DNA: TGCGCCAGCAGCTCGGCCGTCTATGGCTACACCTTC
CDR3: CASSSAVYGYTF

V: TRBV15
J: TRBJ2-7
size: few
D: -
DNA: TGTGCCACCGGCTGGGATAAAGGAAACGAGCAGTACTTC
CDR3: CATGWDKGNEQYF

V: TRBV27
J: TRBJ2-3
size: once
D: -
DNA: TGTGCCAGCAGTTTTCCGGCAGATACGCAGTATTTT
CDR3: CASSFPADTQYF

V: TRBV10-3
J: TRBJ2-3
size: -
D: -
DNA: TGTGCCATCAGTGGGGCGGCCGTTGGCACAGATACGCAGTATTTT
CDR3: CAISGAAVGTDTQYF

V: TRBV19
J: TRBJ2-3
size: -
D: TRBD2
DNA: TGTGCCAGTTGCCGGGAGGTGCCAGATACGCAGTATTTT
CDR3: CASCREVPDTQYF

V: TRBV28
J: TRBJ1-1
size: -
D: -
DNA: TGTGCCAGCAGTTTTGCCGGGAGGGGGATGAACACTGAAGCTTTCTTT
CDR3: CASSFAGRGMNTEAFF

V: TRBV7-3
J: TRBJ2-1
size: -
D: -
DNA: TGTGCCAGCAGGGAGACCAGCGGTACCTACAATGAGCAGTTCTTC
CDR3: CASRETSGTYNEQFF

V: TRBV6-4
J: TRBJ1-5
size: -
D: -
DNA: TGTGCCAGCAGTATTGGATTGGGGGAGCCCCAGCATTTT
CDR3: CASSIGLGEPQHF

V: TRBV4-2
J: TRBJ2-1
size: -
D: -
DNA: TGTGCCAGCAGCGCGTTAGACCTCGACACCCGCGAGCAGTTCTTC
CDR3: CASSALDLDTREQFF

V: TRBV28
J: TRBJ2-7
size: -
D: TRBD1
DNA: TGTGCCAGCAGGGAAATCAGACAGGGGGGTTCCTACGAGCAGTACTTC
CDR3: CASREIRQGGSYEQYF

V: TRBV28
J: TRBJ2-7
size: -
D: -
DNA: TGTGCCAGCAGTTCCCAGGGCCCAACCTACGAGCAGTACTTC
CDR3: CASSSQGPTYEQYF

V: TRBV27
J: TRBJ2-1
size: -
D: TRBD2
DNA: TGTGCCAGCCTGACCGGGACTAGCGGAAACAATGAGCAGTTCTTC
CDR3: CASLTGTSGNNEQFF

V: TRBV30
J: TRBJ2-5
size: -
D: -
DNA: TGTGCCTGGAGCGGGAGCGGCCCAGGGGCCCAGTACTTC
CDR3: CAWSGSGPGAQYF

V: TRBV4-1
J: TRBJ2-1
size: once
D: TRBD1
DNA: TGCGCCAGCAGCCGGTCGCCCGGGACAGGGAGCTATGAGCAGTTCTTC
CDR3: CASSRSPGTGSYEQFF

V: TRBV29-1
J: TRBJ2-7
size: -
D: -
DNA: TGCAGCGTTGGTCGTGGTGACGGCGCCTACGAGCAGTACTTC
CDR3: CSVGRGDGAYEQYF

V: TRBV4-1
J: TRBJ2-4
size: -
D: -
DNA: TGCGCCAGCAGCCAGGAGGGGTGGGGTGGGGCCAAAAACATTCAGTACTTC
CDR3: CASSQEGWGGAKNIQYF

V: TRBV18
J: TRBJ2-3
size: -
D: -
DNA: TGTGCCAGCTCACCATTAGGGGCTCCGACAGATACGCAGTATTTT
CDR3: CASSPLGAPTDTQYF

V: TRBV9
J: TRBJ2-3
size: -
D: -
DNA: TGTGCCAGCAGCCCTGCATGGGCAGATACGCAGTATTTT
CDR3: CASSPAWADTQYF

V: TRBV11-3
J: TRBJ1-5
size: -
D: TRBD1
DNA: TGTGCCAGCAGCTTAGAGGTGGGACAGGGAGACGGTCAGCCCCAGCATTTT
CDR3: CASSLEVGQGDGQPQHF

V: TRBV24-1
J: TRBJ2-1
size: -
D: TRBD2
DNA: TGTGCCACCGTGGGACTAGCTTGTTACAATGAGCAGTTCTTC
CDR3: CATVGLACYNEQFF

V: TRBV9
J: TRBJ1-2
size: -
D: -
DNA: TGTGCCAGCAGCGGGGAACTATCCGGCTACACCTTC
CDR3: CASSGELSGYTF

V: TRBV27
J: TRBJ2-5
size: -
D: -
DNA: TGTGCCAGCAGTTTATGGGGAGAAGAGACCCAGTACTTC
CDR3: CASSLWGEETQYF

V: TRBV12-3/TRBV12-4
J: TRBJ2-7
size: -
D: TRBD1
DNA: TGTGCCAGCAGTTCGACAGGGCCCTACGAGCAGTACTTC
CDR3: CASSSTGPYEQYF

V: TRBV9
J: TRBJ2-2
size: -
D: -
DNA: TGTGCCAGTTGTGCGAACACCGGGGAGCTGTTTTTT
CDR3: CASCANTGELFF

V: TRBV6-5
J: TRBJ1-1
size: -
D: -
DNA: TGTGCCAGCAGTTACGGGCAGCCTAACACTGAAGCTTTCTTT
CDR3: CASSYGQPNTEAFF

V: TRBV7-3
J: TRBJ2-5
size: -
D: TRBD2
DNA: TGTGCCAGCAGCCCAGCGGGGGGCGGGGAGACCCAGTACTTC
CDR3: CASSPAGGGETQYF

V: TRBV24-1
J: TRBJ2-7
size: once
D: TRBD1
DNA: TGTGCCACCAGTGATAGGACAGGGGCCTCCTACGAGCAGTACTTC
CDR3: CATSDRTGASYEQYF